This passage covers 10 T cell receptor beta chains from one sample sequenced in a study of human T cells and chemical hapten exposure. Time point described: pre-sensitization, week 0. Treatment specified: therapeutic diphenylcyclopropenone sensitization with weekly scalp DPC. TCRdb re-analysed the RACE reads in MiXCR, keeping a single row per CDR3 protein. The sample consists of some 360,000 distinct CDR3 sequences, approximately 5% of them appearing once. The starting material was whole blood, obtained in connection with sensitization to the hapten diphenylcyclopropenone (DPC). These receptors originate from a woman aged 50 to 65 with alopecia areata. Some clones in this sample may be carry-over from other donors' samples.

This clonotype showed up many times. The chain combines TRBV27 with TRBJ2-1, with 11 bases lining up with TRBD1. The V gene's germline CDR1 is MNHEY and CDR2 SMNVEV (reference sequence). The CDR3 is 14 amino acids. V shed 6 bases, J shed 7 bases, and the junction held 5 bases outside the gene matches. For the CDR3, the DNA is TGTGCCAGCAGCTGGACAGGGGGCTTAAATGAGCAGTTCTTC. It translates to CASSWTGGLNEQFF.

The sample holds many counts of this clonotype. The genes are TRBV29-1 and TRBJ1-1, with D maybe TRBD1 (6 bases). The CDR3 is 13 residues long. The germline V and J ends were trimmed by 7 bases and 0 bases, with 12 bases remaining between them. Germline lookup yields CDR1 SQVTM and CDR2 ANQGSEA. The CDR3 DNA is TGCAGCGCCCGAACAGGGATGAACACTGAAGCTTTCTTT. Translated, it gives CSARTGMNTEAFF.

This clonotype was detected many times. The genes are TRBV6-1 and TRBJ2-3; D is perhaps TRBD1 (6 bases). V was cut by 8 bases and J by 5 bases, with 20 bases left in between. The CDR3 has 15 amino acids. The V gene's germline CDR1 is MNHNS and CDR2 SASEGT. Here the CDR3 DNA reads TGTGCCAGCGCACGGGGACAAGCCATTATAGATACGCAGTATTTT. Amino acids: CASARGQAIIDTQYF.

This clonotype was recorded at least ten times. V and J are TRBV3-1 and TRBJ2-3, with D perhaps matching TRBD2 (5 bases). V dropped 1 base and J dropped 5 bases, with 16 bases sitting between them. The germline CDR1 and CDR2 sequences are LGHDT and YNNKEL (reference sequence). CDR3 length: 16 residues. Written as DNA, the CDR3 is TGTGCCAGCAGCCAAGTGACGGGCGGGCCCAAAGATACGCAGTATTTT. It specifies CASSQVTGGPKDTQYF.

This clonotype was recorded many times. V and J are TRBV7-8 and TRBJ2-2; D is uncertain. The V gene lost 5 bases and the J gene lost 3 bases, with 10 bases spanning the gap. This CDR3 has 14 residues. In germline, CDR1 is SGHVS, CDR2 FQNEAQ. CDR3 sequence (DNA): TGTGCCAGCAGCCCGTTGTGGGACACCGGGGAGCTGTTTTTT. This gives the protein CASSPLWDTGELFF.

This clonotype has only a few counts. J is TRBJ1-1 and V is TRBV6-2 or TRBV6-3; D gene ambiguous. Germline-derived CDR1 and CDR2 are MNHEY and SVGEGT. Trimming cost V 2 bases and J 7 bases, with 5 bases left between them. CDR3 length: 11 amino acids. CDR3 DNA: TGTGCCAGCAGTTACGGCGGTGAAGCTTTCTTT. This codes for CASSYGGEAFF.

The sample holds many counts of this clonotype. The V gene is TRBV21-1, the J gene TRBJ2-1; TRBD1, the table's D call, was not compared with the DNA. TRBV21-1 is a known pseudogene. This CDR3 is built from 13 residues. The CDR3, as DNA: TGTGCCAGCAGCAAAGCAGGGCGTAATGAGCAGTTCTTC. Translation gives CASSKAGRNEQFF.

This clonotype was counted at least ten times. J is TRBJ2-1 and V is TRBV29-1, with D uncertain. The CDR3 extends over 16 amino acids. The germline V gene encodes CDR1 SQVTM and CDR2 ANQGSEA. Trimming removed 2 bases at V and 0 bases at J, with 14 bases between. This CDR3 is CSVESPSRSSYNEQFF. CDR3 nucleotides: TGCAGCGTTGAAAGTCCCTCCCGGAGCTCCTACAATGAGCAGTTCTTC.

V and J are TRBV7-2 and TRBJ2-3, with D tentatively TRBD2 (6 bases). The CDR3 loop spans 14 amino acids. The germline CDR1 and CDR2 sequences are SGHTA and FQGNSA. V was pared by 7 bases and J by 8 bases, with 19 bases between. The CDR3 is CASMRGTGQGTQYF. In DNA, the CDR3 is TGTGCCAGCATGCGGGGTACCGGGCAGGGTACGCAGTATTTT.

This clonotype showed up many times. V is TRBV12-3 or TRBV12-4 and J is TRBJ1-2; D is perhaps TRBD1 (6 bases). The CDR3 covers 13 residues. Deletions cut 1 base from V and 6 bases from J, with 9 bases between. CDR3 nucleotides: TGTGCCAGCAGTTTAGGCAGGGGAAATGGCTACACCTTC. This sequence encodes CASSLGRGNGYTF.